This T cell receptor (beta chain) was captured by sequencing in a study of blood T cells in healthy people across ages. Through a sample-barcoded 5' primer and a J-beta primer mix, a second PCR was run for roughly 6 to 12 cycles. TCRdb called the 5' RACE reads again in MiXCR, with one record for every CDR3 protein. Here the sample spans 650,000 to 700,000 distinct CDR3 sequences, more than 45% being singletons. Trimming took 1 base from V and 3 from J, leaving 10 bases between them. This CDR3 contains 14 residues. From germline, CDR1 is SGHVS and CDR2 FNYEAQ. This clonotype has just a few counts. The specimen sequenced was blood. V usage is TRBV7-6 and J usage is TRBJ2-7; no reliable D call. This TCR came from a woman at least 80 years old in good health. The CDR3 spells CASSLDPGNYEQYF. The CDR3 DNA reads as TGTGCCAGCAGCTTAGATCCTGGCAACTACGAGCAGTACTTC.